This T cell receptor (beta chain) was identified during a study of blood T cell repertoires in COVID-19. Overall study context: Samples came from the United States, Italy and Spain, spanning acute and convalescent COVID-19. The cDNA or gDNA used as material had been derived from T cells, B-cell-depleted T cells, or PBMCs.

This CDR3 is built from 15 residues. Germline V gives CDR1 MNHNY, CDR2 SVGAGI (reference sequence). V was pared by 7 bases and J by 4 bases, with 17 bases between. As handled by the study authors: How many nucleated cells were present was estimated from reference gene primer amplification. Produced via immunoSEQ multiplex PCR; TCRdb's table is partial and in-frame only. V, J and clone size are taken as reported in that table, and D and trimming were inferred from the DNA itself. This sample yields around 39,000 clones, of which roughly 85% are seen a single time; approximately 5.4% belongs to the top ten.

The rearrangement joins TRBV6-6 to TRBJ1-5, with D uncertain. Sequencing used peripheral blood. The receptor comes from a man aged 40-49 years with active COVID-19. The CDR3 protein is CASTAALLANQPQHF. As DNA, the CDR3 is TGTGCCAGCACGGCCGCCCTCTTAGCAAATCAGCCCCAGCATTTT.